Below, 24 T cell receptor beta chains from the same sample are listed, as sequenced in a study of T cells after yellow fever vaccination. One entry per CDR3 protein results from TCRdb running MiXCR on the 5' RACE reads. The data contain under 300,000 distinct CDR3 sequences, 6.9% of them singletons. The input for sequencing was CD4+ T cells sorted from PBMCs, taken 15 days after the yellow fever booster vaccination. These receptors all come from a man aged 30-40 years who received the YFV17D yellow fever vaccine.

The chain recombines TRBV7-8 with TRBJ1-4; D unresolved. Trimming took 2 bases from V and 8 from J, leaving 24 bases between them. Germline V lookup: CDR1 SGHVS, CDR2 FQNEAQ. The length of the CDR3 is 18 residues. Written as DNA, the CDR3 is TGTGCCAGCAGCTTATTGATTGTCCAGCCCCAATCCCACGAAAAACTGTTTTTT. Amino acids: CASSLLIVQPQSHEKLFF.

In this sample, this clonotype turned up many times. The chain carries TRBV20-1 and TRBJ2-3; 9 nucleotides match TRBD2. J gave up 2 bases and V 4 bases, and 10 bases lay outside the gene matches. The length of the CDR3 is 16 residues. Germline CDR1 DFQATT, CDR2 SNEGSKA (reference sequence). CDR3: CSANPTAGGYTDTQYF. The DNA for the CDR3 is TGCAGTGCTAACCCCACGGCGGGAGGGTACACAGATACGCAGTATTTT.

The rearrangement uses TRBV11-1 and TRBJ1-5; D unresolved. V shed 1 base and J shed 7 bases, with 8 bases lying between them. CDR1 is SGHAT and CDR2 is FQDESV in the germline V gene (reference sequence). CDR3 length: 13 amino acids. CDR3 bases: TGTGCCAGCAGCTTAGAATCGGCCCAGCCCCAGCATTTT. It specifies CASSLESAQPQHF.

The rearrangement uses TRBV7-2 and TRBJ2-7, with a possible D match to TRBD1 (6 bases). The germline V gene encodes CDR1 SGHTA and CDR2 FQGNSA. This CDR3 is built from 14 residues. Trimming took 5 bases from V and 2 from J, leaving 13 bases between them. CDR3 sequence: CASSLGHGPYEQYF. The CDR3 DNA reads TGTGCCAGCAGCCTGGGACACGGACCCTACGAGCAGTACTTC.

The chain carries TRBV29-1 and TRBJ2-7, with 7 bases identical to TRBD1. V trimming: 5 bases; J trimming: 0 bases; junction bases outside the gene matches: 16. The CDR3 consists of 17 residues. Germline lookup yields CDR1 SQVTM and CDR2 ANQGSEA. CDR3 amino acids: CSVPLERGQKSSYEQYF. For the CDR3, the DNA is TGCAGCGTTCCCCTGGAAAGGGGGCAAAAAAGCTCCTACGAGCAGTACTTC.

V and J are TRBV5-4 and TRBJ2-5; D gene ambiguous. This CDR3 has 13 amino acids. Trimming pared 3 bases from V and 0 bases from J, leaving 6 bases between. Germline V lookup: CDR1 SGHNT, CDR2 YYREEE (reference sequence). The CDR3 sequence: CASSSRDQETQYF. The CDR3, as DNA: TGTGCCAGCAGCTCCCGGGACCAAGAGACCCAGTACTTC.

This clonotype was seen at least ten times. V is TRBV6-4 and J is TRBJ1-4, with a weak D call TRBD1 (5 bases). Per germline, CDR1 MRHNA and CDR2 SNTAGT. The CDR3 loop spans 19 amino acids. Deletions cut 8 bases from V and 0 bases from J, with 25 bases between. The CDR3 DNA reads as TGTGCCAGCCCCACCGCCAACACTGGAACAGGTGCAACTAATGAAAAACTGTTTTTT. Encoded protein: CASPTANTGTGATNEKLFF.

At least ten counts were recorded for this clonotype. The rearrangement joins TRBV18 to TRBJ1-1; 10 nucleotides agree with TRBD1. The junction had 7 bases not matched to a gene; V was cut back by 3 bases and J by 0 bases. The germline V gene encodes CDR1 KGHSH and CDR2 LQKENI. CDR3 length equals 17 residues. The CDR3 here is CASSPGTGVRMNTEAFF. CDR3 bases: TGTGCCAGCTCACCCGGGACAGGGGTCCGTATGAACACTGAAGCTTTCTTT.

CDR3 sequence: CASSQESSWRATEAFF. The CDR3 region has the DNA TGTGCCAGCAGCCAAGAATCCTCGTGGAGGGCTACTGAAGCTTTCTTT. This chain joins TRBV3-1 and TRBJ1-1; D remains unclear. V lost 0 bases, J lost 5 bases, and 16 bases lay in between. This CDR3 has 16 amino acids. Germline loops: CDR1 LGHDT, CDR2 YNNKEL (reference sequence).

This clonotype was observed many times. The CDR3 region is CSARTGTAPYEQYF. DNA of the CDR3: TGCAGTGCTAGAACCGGGACAGCGCCCTACGAGCAGTACTTC. The chain recombines TRBV20-1 with TRBJ2-7, with 7 bases lining up with TRBD1. The CDR3 is 14 amino acids. Germline V CDR1 and CDR2: DFQATT, SNEGSKA (reference sequence). The junction had 6 bases not matched to a gene; V was cut back by 2 bases and J by 2 bases.

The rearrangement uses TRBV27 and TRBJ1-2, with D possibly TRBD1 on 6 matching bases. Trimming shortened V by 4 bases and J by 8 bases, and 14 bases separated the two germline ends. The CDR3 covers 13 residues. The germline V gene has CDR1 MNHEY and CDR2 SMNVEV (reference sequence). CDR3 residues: CASSWDIWGGYTF. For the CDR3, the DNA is TGTGCCAGCAGTTGGGACATTTGGGGCGGCTACACCTTC.

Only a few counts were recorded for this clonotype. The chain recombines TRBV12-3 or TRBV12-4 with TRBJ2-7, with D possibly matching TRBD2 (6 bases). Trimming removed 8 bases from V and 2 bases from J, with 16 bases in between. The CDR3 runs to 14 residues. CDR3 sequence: CASGASVKPYEQYF. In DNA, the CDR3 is TGTGCCAGCGGCGCTAGCGTTAAGCCCTACGAGCAGTACTTC.

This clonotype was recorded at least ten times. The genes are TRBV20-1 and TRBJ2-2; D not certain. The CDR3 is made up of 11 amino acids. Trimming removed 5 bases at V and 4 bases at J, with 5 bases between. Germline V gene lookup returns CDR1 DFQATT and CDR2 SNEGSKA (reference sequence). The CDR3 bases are TGCAGTGCTGGGATCACCGGGGAGCTGTTTTTT. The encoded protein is CSAGITGELFF.

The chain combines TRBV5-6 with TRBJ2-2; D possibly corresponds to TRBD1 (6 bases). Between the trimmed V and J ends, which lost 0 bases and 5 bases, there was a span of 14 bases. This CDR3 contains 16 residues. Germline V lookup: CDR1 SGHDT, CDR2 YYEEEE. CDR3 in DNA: TGTGCCAGCAGCTTGGCAAACAGGGCTCTAACCGGGGAGCTGTTTTTT. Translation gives CASSLANRALTGELFF.

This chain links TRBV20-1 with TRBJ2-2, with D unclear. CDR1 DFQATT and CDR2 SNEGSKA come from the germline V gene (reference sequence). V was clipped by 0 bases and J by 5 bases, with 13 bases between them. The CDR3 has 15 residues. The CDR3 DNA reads TGCAGTGCTAGAGAGCTACTAACGATTACCGGGGAGCTGTTTTTT. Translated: CSARELLTITGELFF.

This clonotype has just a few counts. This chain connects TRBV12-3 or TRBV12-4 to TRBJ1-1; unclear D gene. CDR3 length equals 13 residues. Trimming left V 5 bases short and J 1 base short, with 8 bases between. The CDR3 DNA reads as TGTGCCAGCAGTCCCCTCCCGAACACTGAAGCTTTCTTT. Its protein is CASSPLPNTEAFF.

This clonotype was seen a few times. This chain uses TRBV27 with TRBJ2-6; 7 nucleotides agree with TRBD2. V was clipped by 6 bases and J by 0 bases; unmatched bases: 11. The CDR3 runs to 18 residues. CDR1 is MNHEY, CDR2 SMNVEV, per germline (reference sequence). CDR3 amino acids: CASSYLPGGVSGANVLTF. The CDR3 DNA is TGTGCCAGCAGCTACCTTCCGGGAGGAGTCTCTGGGGCCAACGTCCTGACTTTC.

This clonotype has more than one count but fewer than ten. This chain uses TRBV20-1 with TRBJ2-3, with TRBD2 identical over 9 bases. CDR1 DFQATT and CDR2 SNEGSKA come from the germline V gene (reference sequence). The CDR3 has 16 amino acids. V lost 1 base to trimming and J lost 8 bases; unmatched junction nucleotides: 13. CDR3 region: CSARVLAGLSLSTQYF. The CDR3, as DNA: TGCAGTGCTAGAGTGCTAGCGGGACTCTCCCTTAGTACGCAGTATTTT.

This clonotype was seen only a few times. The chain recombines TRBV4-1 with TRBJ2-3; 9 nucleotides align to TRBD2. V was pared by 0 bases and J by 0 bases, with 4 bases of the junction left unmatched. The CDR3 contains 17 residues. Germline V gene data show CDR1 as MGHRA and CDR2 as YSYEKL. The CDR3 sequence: CASSQEGGRVSTDTQYF. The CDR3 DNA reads TGCGCCAGCAGCCAAGAAGGCGGGAGGGTTAGCACAGATACGCAGTATTTT.

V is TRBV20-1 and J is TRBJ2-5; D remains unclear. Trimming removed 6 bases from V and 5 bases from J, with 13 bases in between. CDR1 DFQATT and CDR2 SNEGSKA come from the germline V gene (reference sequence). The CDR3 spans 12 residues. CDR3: CSASVQLETQYF. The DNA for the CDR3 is TGCAGTGCCAGTGTACAGCTCGAGACCCAGTACTTC.

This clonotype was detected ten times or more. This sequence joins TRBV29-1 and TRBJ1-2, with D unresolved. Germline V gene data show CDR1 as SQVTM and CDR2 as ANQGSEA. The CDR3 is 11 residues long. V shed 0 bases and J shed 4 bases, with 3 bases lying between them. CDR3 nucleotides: TGCAGCGTTGAAGAGGGCTATGGCTACACCTTC. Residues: CSVEEGYGYTF.

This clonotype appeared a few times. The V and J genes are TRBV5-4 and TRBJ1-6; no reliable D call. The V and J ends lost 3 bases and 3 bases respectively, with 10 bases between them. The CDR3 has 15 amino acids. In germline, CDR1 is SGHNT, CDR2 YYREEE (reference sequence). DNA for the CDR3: TGTGCCAGCAGCTCAAAAGGGAACTATAATTCACCCCTCCACTTT. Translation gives CASSSKGNYNSPLHF.

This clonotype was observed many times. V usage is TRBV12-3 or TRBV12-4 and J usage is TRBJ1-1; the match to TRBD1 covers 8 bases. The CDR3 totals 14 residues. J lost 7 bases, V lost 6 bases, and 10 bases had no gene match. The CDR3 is CASSLRTGYHEAFF. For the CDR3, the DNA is TGTGCCAGCAGCCTCCGGACAGGGTATCATGAAGCTTTCTTT.

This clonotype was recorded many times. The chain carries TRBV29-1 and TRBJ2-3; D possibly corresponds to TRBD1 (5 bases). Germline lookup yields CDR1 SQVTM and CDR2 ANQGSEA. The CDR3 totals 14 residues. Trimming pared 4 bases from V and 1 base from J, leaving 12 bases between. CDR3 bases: TGCAGCGTTGTGGGGCAGGGTGGCACAGATACGCAGTATTTT. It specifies CSVVGQGGTDTQYF.